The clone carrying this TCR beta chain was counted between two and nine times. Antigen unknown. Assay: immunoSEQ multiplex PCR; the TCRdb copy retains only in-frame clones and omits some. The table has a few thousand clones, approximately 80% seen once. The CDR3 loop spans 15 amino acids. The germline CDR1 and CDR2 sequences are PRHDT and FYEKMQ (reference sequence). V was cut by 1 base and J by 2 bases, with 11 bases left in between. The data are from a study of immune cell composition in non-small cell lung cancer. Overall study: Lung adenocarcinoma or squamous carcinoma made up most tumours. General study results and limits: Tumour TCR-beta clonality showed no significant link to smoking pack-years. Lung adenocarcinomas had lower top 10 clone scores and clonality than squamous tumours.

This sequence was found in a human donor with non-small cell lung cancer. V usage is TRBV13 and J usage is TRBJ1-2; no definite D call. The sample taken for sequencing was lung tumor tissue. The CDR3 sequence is CASSLVAGANYGYTF. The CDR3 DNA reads TGTGCCAGCAGCTTAGTGGCGGGTGCCAACTATGGCTACACCTTC.